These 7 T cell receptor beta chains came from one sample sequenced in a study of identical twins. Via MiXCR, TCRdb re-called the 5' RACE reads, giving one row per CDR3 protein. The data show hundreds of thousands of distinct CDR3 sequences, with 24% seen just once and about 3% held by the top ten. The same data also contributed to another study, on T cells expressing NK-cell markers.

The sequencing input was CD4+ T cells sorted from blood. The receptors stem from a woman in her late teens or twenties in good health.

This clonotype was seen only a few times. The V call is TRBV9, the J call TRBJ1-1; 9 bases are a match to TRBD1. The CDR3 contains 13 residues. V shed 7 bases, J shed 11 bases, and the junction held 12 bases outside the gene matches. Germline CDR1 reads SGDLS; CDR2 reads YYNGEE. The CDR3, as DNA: TGTGCCAGCGGACAGGGGCTATTGAGCGGGGCTTTCTTT. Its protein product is CASGQGLLSGAFF. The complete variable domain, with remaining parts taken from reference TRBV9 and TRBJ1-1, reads DSGVTQTPKHLITATGQRVTLRCSPRSGDLSVYWYQQSLDQGLQFLIQYYNGEERAKGNILERFSAQQFPDLHSELNLSSLELGDSALYFCASGQGLLSGAFFGQGTRLTVV.

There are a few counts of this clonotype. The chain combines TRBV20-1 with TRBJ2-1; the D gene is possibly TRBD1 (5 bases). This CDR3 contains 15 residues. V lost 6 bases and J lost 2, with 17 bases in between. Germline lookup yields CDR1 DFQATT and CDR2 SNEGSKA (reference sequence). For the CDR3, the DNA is TGCAGTGCGAGTCACAGGTGGCAGACCTACAATGAGCAGTTCTTC. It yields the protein CSASHRWQTYNEQFF.

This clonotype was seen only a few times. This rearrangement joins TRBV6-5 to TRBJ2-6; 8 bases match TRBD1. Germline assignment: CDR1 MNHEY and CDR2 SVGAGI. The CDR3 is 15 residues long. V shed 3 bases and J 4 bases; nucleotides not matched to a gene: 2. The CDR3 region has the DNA TGTGCCAGCAGTTATGGGACAGGAGGGGCCAACGTCCTGACTTTC. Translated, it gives CASSYGTGGANVLTF.

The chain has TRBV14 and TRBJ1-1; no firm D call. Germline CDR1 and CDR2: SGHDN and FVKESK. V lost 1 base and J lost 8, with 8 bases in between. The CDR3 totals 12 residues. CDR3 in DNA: TGTGCCAGCAGCCAAGCTAGGAGGGAAGCTTTCTTT. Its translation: CASSQARREAFF.

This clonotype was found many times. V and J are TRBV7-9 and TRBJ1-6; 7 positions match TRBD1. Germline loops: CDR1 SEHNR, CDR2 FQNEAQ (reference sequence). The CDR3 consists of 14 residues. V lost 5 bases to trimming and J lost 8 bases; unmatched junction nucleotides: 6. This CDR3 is CASSLSTGYSPLHF. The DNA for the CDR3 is TGTGCCAGCAGCCTATCGACAGGGTATTCACCCCTCCACTTT.

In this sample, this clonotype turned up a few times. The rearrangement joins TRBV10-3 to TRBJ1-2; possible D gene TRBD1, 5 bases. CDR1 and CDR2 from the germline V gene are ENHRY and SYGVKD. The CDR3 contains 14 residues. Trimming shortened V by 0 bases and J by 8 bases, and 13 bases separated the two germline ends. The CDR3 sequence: CAISESGGIVGYTF. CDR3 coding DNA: TGTGCCATCAGTGAGTCGGGGGGTATCGTAGGCTACACCTTC.

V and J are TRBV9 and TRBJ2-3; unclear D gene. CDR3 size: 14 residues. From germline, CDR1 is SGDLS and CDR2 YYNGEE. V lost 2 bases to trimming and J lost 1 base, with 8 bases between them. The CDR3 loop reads CASSVATRTDTQYF. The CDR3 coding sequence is TGTGCCAGCAGCGTGGCGACCCGCACAGATACGCAGTATTTT.